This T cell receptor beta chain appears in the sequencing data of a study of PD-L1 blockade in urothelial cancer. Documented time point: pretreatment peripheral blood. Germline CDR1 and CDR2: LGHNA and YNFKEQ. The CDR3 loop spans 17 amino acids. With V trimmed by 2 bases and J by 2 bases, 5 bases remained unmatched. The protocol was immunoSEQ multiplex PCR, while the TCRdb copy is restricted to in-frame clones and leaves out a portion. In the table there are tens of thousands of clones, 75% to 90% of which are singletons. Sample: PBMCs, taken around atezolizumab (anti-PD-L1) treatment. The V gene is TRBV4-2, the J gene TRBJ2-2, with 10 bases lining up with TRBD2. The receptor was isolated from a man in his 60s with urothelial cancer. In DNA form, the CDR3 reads TGTGCCAGCAGCCAAAGAACTAGCGGGGAAAACACCGGGGAGCTGTTTTTT. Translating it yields CASSQRTSGENTGELFF.